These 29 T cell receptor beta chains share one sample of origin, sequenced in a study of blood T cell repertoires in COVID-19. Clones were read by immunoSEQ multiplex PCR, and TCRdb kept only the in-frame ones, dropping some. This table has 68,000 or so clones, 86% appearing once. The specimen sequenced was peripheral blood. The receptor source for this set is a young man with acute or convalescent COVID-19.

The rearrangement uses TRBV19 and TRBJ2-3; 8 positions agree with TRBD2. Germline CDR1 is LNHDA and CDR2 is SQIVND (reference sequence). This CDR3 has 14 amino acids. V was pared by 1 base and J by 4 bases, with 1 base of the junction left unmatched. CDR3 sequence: CASSIGAGADTQYF. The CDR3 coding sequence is TGTGCCAGTAGTATAGGAGCGGGAGCAGATACGCAGTATTTT.

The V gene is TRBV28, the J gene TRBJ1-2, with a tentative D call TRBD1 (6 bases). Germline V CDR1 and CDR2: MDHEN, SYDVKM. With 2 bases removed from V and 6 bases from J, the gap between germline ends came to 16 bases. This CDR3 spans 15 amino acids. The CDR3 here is CASSLEWGQVDGYTF. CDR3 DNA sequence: TGTGCCAGCAGTTTAGAGTGGGGGCAGGTTGATGGCTACACCTTC.

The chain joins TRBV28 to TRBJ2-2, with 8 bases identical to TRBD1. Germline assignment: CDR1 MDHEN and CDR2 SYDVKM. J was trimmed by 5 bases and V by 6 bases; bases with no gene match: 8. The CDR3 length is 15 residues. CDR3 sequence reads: CASSWPTGGTGELFF. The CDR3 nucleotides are TGTGCCAGCAGCTGGCCCACAGGGGGAACCGGGGAGCTGTTTTTT. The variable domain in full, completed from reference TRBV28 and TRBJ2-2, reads DVKVTQSSRYLVKRTGEKVFLECVQDMDHENMFWYRQDPGLGLRLIYFSYDVKMKEKGDIPEGYSVSREKKERFSLILESASTNQTSMYLCASSWPTGGTGELFFGEGSRLTVL.

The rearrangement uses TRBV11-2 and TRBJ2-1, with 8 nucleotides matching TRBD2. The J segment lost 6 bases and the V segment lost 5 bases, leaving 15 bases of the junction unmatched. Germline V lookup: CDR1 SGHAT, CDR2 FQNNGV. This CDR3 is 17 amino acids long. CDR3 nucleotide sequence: TGTGCCAGCAGCCTTAGTTTACTAGCGGATCCACTCAATGAGCAGTTCTTC. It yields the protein CASSLSLLADPLNEQFF.

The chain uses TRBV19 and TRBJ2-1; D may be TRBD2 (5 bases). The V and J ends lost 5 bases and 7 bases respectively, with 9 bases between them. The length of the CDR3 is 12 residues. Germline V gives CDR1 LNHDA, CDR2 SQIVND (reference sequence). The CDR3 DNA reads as TGTGCCAGTAGTTCAAGGAGGAATGAGCAGTTCTTC. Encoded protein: CASSSRRNEQFF.

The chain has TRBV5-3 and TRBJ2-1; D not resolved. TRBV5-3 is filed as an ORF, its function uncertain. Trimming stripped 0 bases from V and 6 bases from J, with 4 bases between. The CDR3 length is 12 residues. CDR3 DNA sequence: TGTGCCAGAAGCTTGGCTAGCAATGAGCAGTTCTTC. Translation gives CARSLASNEQFF.

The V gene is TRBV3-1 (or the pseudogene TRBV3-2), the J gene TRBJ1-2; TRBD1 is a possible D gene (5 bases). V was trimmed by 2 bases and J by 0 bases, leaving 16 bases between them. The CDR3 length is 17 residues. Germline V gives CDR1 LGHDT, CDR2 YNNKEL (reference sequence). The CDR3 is CASSQLAQGVPNYGYTF. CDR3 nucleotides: TGTGCCAGCAGCCAATTAGCTCAGGGTGTCCCTAACTATGGCTACACCTTC.

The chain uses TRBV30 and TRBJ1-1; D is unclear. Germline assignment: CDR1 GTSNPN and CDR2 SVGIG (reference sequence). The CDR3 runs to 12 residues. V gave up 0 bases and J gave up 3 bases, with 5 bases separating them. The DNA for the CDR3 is TGTGCCTGGAGTGTAGCGTACACTGAAGCTTTCTTT. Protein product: CAWSVAYTEAFF.

The CDR3: CSVGADRHSYNEQFF. The CDR3, as DNA: TGCAGCGTTGGAGCTGACAGGCACTCCTACAATGAGCAGTTCTTC. This rearrangement joins TRBV29-1 to TRBJ2-1; a weak D match, TRBD1 (6 bases). Germline CDR1 SQVTM, CDR2 ANQGSEA. The V end was cut by 4 bases, the J end by 0 bases, with 13 bases between. The CDR3 covers 15 residues.

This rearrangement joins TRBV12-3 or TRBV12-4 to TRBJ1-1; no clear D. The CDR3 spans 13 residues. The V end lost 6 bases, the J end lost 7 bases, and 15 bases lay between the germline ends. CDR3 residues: CASRPPPGDEAFF. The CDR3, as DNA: TGTGCCAGCAGACCCCCTCCCGGGGATGAAGCTTTCTTT.

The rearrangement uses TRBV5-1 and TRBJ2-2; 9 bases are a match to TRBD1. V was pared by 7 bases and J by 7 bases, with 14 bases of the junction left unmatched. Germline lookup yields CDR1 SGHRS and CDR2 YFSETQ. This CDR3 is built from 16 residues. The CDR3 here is CASDPYRGRQGGELFF. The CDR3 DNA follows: TGCGCCAGCGATCCGTACAGGGGGCGCCAGGGCGGGGAGCTGTTTTTT.

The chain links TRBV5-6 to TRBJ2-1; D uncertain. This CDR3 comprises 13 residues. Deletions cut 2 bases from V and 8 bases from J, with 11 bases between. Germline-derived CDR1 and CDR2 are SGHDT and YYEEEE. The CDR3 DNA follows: TGTGCCAGCAGCTTCATCGAAGAGGATGAGCAGTTCTTC. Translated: CASSFIEEDEQFF.

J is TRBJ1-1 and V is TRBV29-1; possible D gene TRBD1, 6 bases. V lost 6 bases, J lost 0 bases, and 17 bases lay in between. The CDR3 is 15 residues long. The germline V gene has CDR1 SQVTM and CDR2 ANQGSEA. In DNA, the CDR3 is TGCAGCGTCCAACAACAACAGGGAGTGAACACTGAAGCTTTCTTT. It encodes CSVQQQQGVNTEAFF.

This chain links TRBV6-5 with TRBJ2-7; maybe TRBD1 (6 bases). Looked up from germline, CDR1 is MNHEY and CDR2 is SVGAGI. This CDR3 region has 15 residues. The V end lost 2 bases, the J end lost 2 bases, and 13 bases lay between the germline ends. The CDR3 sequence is CASSYATGGAYEQYF. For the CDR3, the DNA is TGTGCCAGCAGTTACGCGACAGGTGGGGCCTACGAGCAGTACTTC.

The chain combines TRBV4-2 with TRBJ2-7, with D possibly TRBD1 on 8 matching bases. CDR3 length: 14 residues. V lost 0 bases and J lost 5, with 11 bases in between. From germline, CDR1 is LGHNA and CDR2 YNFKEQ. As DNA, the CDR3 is TGTGCCAGCAGCCAAGAACAGGGGGGGAACGAGCAGTACTTC. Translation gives CASSQEQGGNEQYF.

The CDR3, as DNA: TGTGCCAGCCAACGAGGGCGGGAGGGCCTGAATGTACGGAGTGAGCAGTTCTTC. It codes for CASQRGREGLNVRSEQFF. V usage is TRBV9 and J usage is TRBJ2-1, with 9 positions matching TRBD2. Germline-derived CDR1 and CDR2 are SGDLS and YYNGEE. With 7 bases clipped from V and 9 bases from J, the junction kept 23 bases outside the gene matches. CDR3 length equals 18 residues.

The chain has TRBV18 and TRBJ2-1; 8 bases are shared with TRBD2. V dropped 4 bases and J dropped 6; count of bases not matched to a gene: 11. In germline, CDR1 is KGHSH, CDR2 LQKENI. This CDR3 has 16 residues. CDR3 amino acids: CASSRKIAGSGNEQFF. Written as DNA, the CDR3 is TGTGCCAGCTCACGGAAAATAGCGGGATCGGGCAATGAGCAGTTCTTC.

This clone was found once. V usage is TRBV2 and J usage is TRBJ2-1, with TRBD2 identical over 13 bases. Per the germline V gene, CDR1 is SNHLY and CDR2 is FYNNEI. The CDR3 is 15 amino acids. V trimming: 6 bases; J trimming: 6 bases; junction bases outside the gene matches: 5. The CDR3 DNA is TGTGCCAGCAGGGAACTAGCGGGAGGGCCCAATGAGCAGTTCTTC. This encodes CASRELAGGPNEQFF. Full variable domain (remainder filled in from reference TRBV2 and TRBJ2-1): EPEVTQTPSHQVTQMGQEVILRCVPISNHLYFYWYRQILGQKVEFLVSFYNNEISEKSEIFDDQFSVERPDGSNFTLKIRSTKLEDSAMYFCASRELAGGPNEQFFGPGTRLTVL.

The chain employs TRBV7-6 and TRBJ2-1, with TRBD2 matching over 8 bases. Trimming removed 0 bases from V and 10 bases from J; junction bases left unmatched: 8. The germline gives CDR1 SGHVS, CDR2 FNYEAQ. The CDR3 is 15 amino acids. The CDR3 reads CASSLALAGNVEQFF. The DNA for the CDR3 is TGTGCCAGCAGCTTAGCCCTAGCGGGCAATGTAGAGCAGTTCTTC.

CDR3 DNA sequence: TGTGCCAGCAGCCAAGGGACAGGGGGGATCGGGGAGCTGTTTTTT. This codes for CASSQGTGGIGELFF. The chain combines TRBV7-9 with TRBJ2-2; 11 bases agree with TRBD1. The CDR3 is 15 amino acids. The junction had 6 bases not matched to a gene; V was cut back by 5 bases and J by 7 bases. Germline loops: CDR1 SEHNR, CDR2 FQNEAQ (reference sequence).

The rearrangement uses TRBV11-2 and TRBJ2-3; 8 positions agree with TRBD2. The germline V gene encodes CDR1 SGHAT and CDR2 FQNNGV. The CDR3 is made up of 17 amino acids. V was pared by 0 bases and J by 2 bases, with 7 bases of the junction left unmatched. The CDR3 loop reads CASSLDGAGGTTDTQYF. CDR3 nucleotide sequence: TGTGCCAGCAGCTTAGACGGGGCGGGAGGCACCACAGATACGCAGTATTTT. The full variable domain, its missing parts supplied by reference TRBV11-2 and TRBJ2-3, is EAGVAQSPRYKIIEKRQSVAFWCNPISGHATLYWYQQILGQGPKLLIQFQNNGVVDDSQLPKDRFSAERLKGVDSTLKIQPAKLEDSAVYLCASSLDGAGGTTDTQYFGPGTRLTVL.

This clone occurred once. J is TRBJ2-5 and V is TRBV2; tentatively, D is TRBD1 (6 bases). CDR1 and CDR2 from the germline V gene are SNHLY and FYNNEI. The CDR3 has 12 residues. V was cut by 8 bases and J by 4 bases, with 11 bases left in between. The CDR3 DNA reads TGTGCCAGCGGACGAGGGGGAGAGACCCAGTACTTC. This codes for CASGRGGETQYF.

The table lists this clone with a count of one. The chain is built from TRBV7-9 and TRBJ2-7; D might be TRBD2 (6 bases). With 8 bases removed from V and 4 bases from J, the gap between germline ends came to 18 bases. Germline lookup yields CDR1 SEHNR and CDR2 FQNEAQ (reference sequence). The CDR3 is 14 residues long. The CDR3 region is CASANGGFLYEQYF. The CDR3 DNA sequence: TGTGCCAGCGCCAACGGGGGATTCCTTTACGAGCAGTACTTC. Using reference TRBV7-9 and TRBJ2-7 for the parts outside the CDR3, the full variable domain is DTGVSQNPRHKITKRGQNVTFRCDPISEHNRLYWYRQTLGQGPEFLTYFQNEAQLEKSRLLSDRFSAERPKGSFSTLEIQRTEQGDSAMYLCASANGGFLYEQYFGPGTRLTVT.

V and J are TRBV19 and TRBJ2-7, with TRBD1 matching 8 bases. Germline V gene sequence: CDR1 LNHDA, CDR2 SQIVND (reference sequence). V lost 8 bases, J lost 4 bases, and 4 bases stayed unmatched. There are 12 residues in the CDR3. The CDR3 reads CASRDRGYEQYF. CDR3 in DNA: TGTGCCAGTCGAGACAGGGGTTACGAGCAGTACTTC.

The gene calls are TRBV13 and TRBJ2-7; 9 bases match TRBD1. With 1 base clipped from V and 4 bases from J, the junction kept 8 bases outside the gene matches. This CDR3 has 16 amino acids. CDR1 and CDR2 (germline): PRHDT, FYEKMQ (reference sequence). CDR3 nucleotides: TGTGCCAGCAGCTTAGTTGGGGACAGGGCGGGTTACGAGCAGTACTTC. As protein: CASSLVGDRAGYEQYF.

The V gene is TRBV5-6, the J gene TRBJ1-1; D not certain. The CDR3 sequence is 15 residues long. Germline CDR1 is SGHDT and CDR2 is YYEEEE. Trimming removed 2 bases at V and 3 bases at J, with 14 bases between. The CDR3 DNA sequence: TGTGCCAGCAGCTTTCTCAGATCAGGCTACACTGAAGCTTTCTTT. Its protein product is CASSFLRSGYTEAFF.

As DNA, the CDR3 is TGTGCCAGCAGCTTAACGGTCCTATTCTACGAGCAGTACTTC. It is translated as CASSLTVLFYEQYF. This chain links TRBV7-2 with TRBJ2-7; D gene unclear. Germline CDR1 SGHTA, CDR2 FQGNSA. V lost 2 bases to trimming and J lost 3 bases, with 11 bases between them. The length of the CDR3 is 14 residues.

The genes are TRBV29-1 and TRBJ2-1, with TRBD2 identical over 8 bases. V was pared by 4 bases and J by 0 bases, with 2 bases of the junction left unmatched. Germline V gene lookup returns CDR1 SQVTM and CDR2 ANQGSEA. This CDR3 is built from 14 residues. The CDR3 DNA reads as TGCAGCGTTGCCGGGACTAGCTCCTACAATGAGCAGTTCTTC. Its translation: CSVAGTSSYNEQFF.

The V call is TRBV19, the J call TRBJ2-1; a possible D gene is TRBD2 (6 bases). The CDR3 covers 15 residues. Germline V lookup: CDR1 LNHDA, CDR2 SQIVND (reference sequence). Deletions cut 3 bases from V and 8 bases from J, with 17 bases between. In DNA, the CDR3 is TGTGCCAGTAGTATCGGGGGACCGGAATTATATGAGCAGTTCTTC. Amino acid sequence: CASSIGGPELYEQFF.